The 29 T cell receptor beta chains below were found in one sample sequenced in a study of T cell responses to AZD1222 COVID-19 vaccine. TCRdb's table, derived via immunoSEQ multiplex PCR, lists solely in-frame clones and lacks some. The sample comprises about 130,000 clones, approximately 89% of which are singletons, and 5% to 6% rests with the top ten. Sequenced here: peripheral blood, sampled on day 0 of AZD1222 vaccination. The receptors stem from an adult in good health.

This clone was seen only a few times. The chain joins TRBV6-1 to TRBJ1-5; weak D call: TRBD1 (5 bases). The CDR3 sequence is 17 residues long. Germline CDR1 is MNHNS and CDR2 is SASEGT. Trimming stripped 0 bases from V and 0 bases from J, with 12 bases between. The CDR3 DNA follows: TGTGCCAGCAGTGAAGCGTTAGACAGCCATAGCAATCAGCCCCAGCATTTT. Amino acids: CASSEALDSHSNQPQHF.

The V gene is TRBV3-1 (or the pseudogene TRBV3-2), the J gene TRBJ1-6; possible D gene TRBD1, 5 bases. V lost 1 base, J lost 7 bases, and 8 bases lay in between. Germline CDR1 and CDR2: LGHDT and YNNKEL (reference sequence). The CDR3 spans 14 residues. The CDR3: CASSQARGNSPLHF. CDR3 sequence (DNA): TGTGCCAGCAGCCAAGCAAGGGGAAATTCACCCCTCCACTTT.

The chain is built from TRBV5-4 and TRBJ1-1, with D tentatively TRBD1 (5 bases). Trimming removed 1 base from V and 7 bases from J, with 14 bases in between. The CDR3 contains 14 residues. Per germline, CDR1 SGHNT and CDR2 YYREEE (reference sequence). The CDR3 DNA is TGTGCCAGCAGCTTGAGGGGACCCAGAGTTGAAGCTTTCTTT. Its protein is CASSLRGPRVEAFF. Full variable domain (remainder filled in from reference TRBV5-4 and TRBJ1-1): ETGVTQSPTHLIKTRGQQVTLRCSSQSGHNTVSWYQQALGQGPQFIFQYYREEENGRGNFPPRFSGLQFPNYSSELNVNALELDDSALYLCASSLRGPRVEAFFGQGTRLTVV.

The chain recombines TRBV10-3 with TRBJ1-5; D uncertain. The germline V and J ends were trimmed by 0 bases and 5 bases, with 11 bases remaining between them. Per germline, CDR1 ENHRY and CDR2 SYGVKD. The CDR3 consists of 15 residues. CDR3 sequence: CAISESRGRDQPQHF. The CDR3 coding sequence is TGTGCCATCAGTGAGTCGCGAGGGCGGGATCAGCCCCAGCATTTT.

The chain links TRBV5-1 to TRBJ2-3, with D perhaps matching TRBD1 (5 bases). V was pared by 0 bases and J by 1 base, with 12 bases between. CDR3 size: 16 residues. Germline-derived CDR1 and CDR2 are SGHRS and YFSETQ. For the CDR3, the DNA is TGCGCCAGCAGCTTGGTAAGGGGTGGGGGCACAGATACGCAGTATTTT. This translates into CASSLVRGGGTDTQYF.

This chain connects TRBV5-1 to TRBJ2-1; D might be TRBD1 (6 bases). CDR1 and CDR2 from the germline V gene are SGHRS and YFSETQ. V was shortened by 0 bases and J by 8 bases, with 18 bases between the two germline ends. CDR3 size: 16 residues. As DNA, the CDR3 is TGCGCCAGCAGCTTGGGAGTACAGGGATATATCGATGAGCAGTTCTTC. Its translation is CASSLGVQGYIDEQFF.

The gene calls are TRBV4-1 and TRBJ1-2, with D uncertain. V gave up 2 bases and J gave up 7 bases, with 17 bases separating them. The length of the CDR3 is 15 residues. Germline V gives CDR1 MGHRA, CDR2 YSYEKL. The chain's CDR3 is CASSQTPQTGFGYTF. The CDR3 bases are TGCGCCAGCAGCCAAACACCCCAAACGGGTTTTGGCTACACCTTC.

The genes are TRBV2 and TRBJ1-2, with D uncertain. CDR1 and CDR2 from the germline V gene are SNHLY and FYNNEI. The CDR3 loop spans 11 amino acids. Trimming took 1 base from V and 4 from J, leaving 1 base between them. The CDR3 bases are TGTGCCAGCAGTGAAGGCTATGGCTACACCTTC. The encoded protein is CASSEGYGYTF.

The chain uses TRBV5-1 and TRBJ1-2, with a possible D match to TRBD1 (6 bases). Trimming stripped 4 bases from V and 0 bases from J, with 10 bases between. The CDR3 has 14 residues. Germline-derived CDR1 and CDR2 are SGHRS and YFSETQ. The CDR3 sequence is CASSPGTTNYGYTF. Here the CDR3 DNA reads TGCGCCAGCAGCCCCGGGACAACTAACTATGGCTACACCTTC.

This chain uses TRBV7-2 with TRBJ2-3; D assignment may be TRBD1 or TRBD2 (6 bases each). V lost 8 bases and J lost 0, with 15 bases in between. The CDR3 length is 15 residues. CDR1 and CDR2 (germline): SGHTA, FQGNSA. CDR3 DNA sequence: TGTGCCAGCCTCAGGGGAGGTCTTAGCACAGATACGCAGTATTTT. Translating gives CASLRGGLSTDTQYF.

The rearrangement uses TRBV3-1 (or the pseudogene TRBV3-2) and TRBJ1-3; D gene ambiguous. The CDR3 loop spans 15 amino acids. Trimming shortened V by 0 bases and J by 2 bases, and 8 bases separated the two germline ends. Per the germline V gene, CDR1 is LGHDT and CDR2 is YNNKEL (reference sequence). The CDR3 spells CASSQDWAAGNTIYF. DNA for the CDR3: TGTGCCAGCAGCCAAGACTGGGCAGCTGGAAACACCATATATTTT.

The chain uses TRBV19 and TRBJ1-1; 8 nucleotides align to TRBD1. Trimming at V came to 11 bases and at J to 6 bases, leaving 11 bases not matched to a gene. This CDR3 is built from 13 residues. Germline lookup yields CDR1 LNHDA and CDR2 SQIVND (reference sequence). The CDR3 nucleotides read TGTGCCTCAGGGGCCGGGACAGGACCTGAAGCTTTCTTT. It codes for CASGAGTGPEAFF.

The chain links TRBV29-1 to TRBJ1-2; D uncertain. Per germline, CDR1 SQVTM and CDR2 ANQGSEA. CDR3 length: 13 amino acids. V was shortened by 2 bases and J by 5 bases, with 12 bases between the two germline ends. The CDR3 region is CSVENPTSYGYTF. The CDR3 DNA sequence: TGCAGCGTTGAAAATCCGACAAGTTATGGCTACACCTTC.

The chain combines TRBV7-9 with TRBJ2-3; 7 nucleotides match TRBD1. The germline CDR1 and CDR2 sequences are SEHNR and FQNEAQ (reference sequence). V dropped 4 bases and J dropped 6; count of bases not matched to a gene: 4. The CDR3 is 13 amino acids. This CDR3 reads CASSYTGVDTQYF. CDR3 in DNA: TGTGCCAGCAGCTATACAGGGGTCGATACGCAGTATTTT.

The chain is built from TRBV3-1 (or the pseudogene TRBV3-2) and TRBJ2-1; D gene unclear. V was pared by 0 bases and J by 0 bases, with 12 bases between. The CDR3 consists of 17 residues. Germline V gene lookup returns CDR1 LGHDT and CDR2 YNNKEL (reference sequence). The CDR3 nucleotides read TGTGCCAGCAGCCAAGATTGGGCCTCAAGCTCCTACAATGAGCAGTTCTTC. Its translation: CASSQDWASSSYNEQFF.

In DNA form, the CDR3 reads TGTGCCACCCGACGACCCCAAGAGACCCAGTACTTC. It specifies CATRRPQETQYF. The chain uses TRBV27 and TRBJ2-5; D uncertain. V was clipped by 10 bases and J by 1 base, with 10 bases between them. The CDR3 extends over 12 amino acids. Germline CDR1 MNHEY, CDR2 SMNVEV (reference sequence).

CDR3 residues: CATSESGVGGTDTQYF. The CDR3 bases are TGTGCCACCAGTGAATCAGGGGTAGGCGGCACAGATACGCAGTATTTT. V usage is TRBV24-1 and J usage is TRBJ2-3; a weak D match, TRBD1 (6 bases). The germline V gene has CDR1 KGHDR and CDR2 SFDVKD. V lost 4 bases and J lost 1, with 14 bases in between. There are 16 residues in the CDR3.

The chain links TRBV11-3 to TRBJ2-1; D gene unclear. Germline assignment: CDR1 SGHNT and CDR2 YENEEA. The V end lost 6 bases, the J end lost 2 bases, and 8 bases lay between the germline ends. The CDR3 is 13 residues long. The CDR3 DNA reads as TGTGCCAGCAGTCCCAGTACCTACAATGAGCAGTTCTTC. Its protein product is CASSPSTYNEQFF. Together with reference TRBV11-3 and TRBJ2-1, the CDR3 gives the full variable domain: EAGVVQSPRYKIIEKKQPVAFWCNPISGHNTLYWYLQNLGQGPELLIRYENEEAVDDSQLPKDRFSAERLKGVDSTLKIQPAELGDSAVYLCASSPSTYNEQFFGPGTRLTVL.

There are a few counts of this clone. The J gene is TRBJ2-3, the V gene TRBV15, with 10 bases fitting TRBD2. Per the germline V gene, CDR1 is LNHNV and CDR2 is YYDKDF (reference sequence). With V trimmed by 2 bases and J by 2 bases, 7 bases remained unmatched. This CDR3 region has 17 residues. CDR3 DNA sequence: TGTGCCACCAGCAGACAGGGACTAGCGAATCCCACAGATACGCAGTATTTT. Translated: CATSRQGLANPTDTQYF.

The chain recombines TRBV24-1 with TRBJ2-5; TRBD2 matches at 8 bases. Germline assignment: CDR1 KGHDR and CDR2 SFDVKD. The CDR3 covers 19 residues. After removal of 4 bases from V and 2 bases from J, the junction contained 17 bases not matched to a gene. CDR3 loop: CATSDGGRDQRGLQETQYF. The CDR3 DNA is TGTGCCACCAGTGACGGTGGCCGAGATCAGCGGGGGCTACAAGAGACCCAGTACTTC.

The chain recombines TRBV3-1 (or the pseudogene TRBV3-2) with TRBJ2-1; D possibly corresponds to TRBD1 (5 bases). Germline loops: CDR1 LGHDT, CDR2 YNNKEL (reference sequence). Deletions cut 1 base from V and 0 bases from J, with 7 bases between. The CDR3 sequence is 15 residues long. The CDR3 nucleotides are TGTGCCAGCAGCCAAGGACAGAACTCCTACAATGAGCAGTTCTTC. Amino acids: CASSQGQNSYNEQFF.

The sample holds one count of this clone. This chain connects TRBV27 to TRBJ1-6; D is undetermined. This CDR3 is 10 amino acids long. Trimming removed 8 bases at V and 7 bases at J, with 3 bases between. Germline lookup yields CDR1 MNHEY and CDR2 SMNVEV (reference sequence). The CDR3 is CASPNSPLHF. The CDR3 DNA sequence: TGTGCCAGCCCAAATTCACCCCTCCACTTT.

Of note for this clone: In the same sample, other DNA sequences code for this CDR3. V gene TRBV5-1 combines with J gene TRBJ2-1; TRBD1 might be the D (6 bases). V was cut by 4 bases and J by 0 bases, with 11 bases left in between. Germline CDR1 SGHRS, CDR2 YFSETQ. The CDR3 contains 15 residues. Here the CDR3 DNA reads TGCGCCAGCAGCCCGGGGACAAGCTCCTACAATGAGCAGTTCTTC. It yields the protein CASSPGTSSYNEQFF.

J is TRBJ1-1 and V is TRBV3-1 (or the pseudogene TRBV3-2); TRBD1 agrees at 7 bases. The V segment lost 7 bases and the J segment 4 bases; nucleotides outside the gene matches: 9. This CDR3 comprises 14 residues. From germline, CDR1 is LGHDT and CDR2 YNNKEL (reference sequence). This chain's CDR3 is CASIPHQGGTEAFF. The CDR3 region has the DNA TGTGCCAGCATCCCCCATCAGGGGGGCACTGAAGCTTTCTTT.

This clone was recorded only once. The junction and the germline gene differ at one end; a read error may be behind it. V gene TRBV7-9 combines with J gene TRBJ2-5; no clear D. The germline V gene encodes CDR1 SEHNR and CDR2 FQNEAQ (reference sequence). This CDR3 has 14 residues. The CDR3 region has the DNA TGTGCCAGCACCCCCCCAGGCCCCCAAGAAACCCAGTACTTC. It translates to CASTPPGPQETQYF.

The chain carries TRBV28 and TRBJ2-7, with 16 bases fitting TRBD2. The CDR3 sequence is 19 residues long. Germline CDR1 is MDHEN and CDR2 is SYDVKM. The V segment lost 5 bases and the J segment 6 bases; nucleotides outside the gene matches: 16. The CDR3 spells CASSATSGQGLAGGIEQYF. DNA for the CDR3: TGTGCCAGCAGTGCCACGTCCGGGCAGGGACTAGCGGGAGGGATCGAGCAGTACTTC.

In the case of this clone: Within the sample, other DNA sequences also encode this same CDR3. The J gene is TRBJ1-5, the V gene TRBV19; 10 bases agree with TRBD1. V shed 8 bases and J 6 bases; nucleotides not matched to a gene: 7. This CDR3 has 14 amino acids. Looked up from germline, CDR1 is LNHDA and CDR2 is SQIVND (reference sequence). For the CDR3, the DNA is TGTGCCAGTGCCGAGACAGGGGGCTTTCAGCCCCAGCATTTT. Protein sequence: CASAETGGFQPQHF.

V and J are TRBV5-4 and TRBJ2-3, with 14 bases matching TRBD2. Germline V gene data show CDR1 as SGHNT and CDR2 as YYREEE (reference sequence). The CDR3 has 19 amino acids. V lost 5 bases, J lost 2 bases, and 13 bases stayed unmatched. The CDR3 region is CASRGTSGRGSSNTDTQYF. CDR3 bases: TGTGCCAGCAGAGGGACTAGCGGGAGAGGGTCGAGTAACACAGATACGCAGTATTTT.

This rearrangement joins TRBV10-3 to TRBJ1-5; a weak D match, TRBD1 (5 bases). V gave up 5 bases and J gave up 3 bases, with 14 bases separating them. The CDR3 totals 15 residues. CDR1 and CDR2 from the germline V gene are ENHRY and SYGVKD. DNA for the CDR3: TGTGCCATCAGTACCGAGCGGGGGAACAATCAGCCCCAGCATTTT. This codes for CAISTERGNNQPQHF.